Sequencing of this T cell receptor beta chain was carried out in a study of OX40 agonist ivuxolimab in advanced cancers. Notes on the study in general: Certain nonresponders additionally had low normalized T-cell clonal expansion. Partial responders at 0.1-3.0 mg/kg showed near-lowest clonal expansion.

Trimming cost V 5 bases and J 1 base, with 7 bases left between them. The CDR3 spans 13 residues. The V gene's germline CDR1 is SGHTA and CDR2 FQGTGA. This clone was seen a few times. Its target is unknown. Libraries were prepared by immunoSEQ multiplex PCR; TCRdb keeps only in-frame clonotypes and omits some of them. The repertoire holds 35,000 to 45,000 clones, with approximately 86% as singletons. This sample comprised CD4+ or CD8+ T cells sorted from blood, obtained in a trial of the OX40 agonist ivuxolimab. The receptor comes from an adult with an advanced solid tumor such as melanoma, head and neck, liver or kidney cancer. The rearrangement joins TRBV7-3 to TRBJ2-3; D unclear. The CDR3 loop is CASSHTGTDTQYF. The DNA of the CDR3 is TGTGCCAGCAGCCATACAGGCACAGATACGCAGTATTTT.